This is a list of T cell receptor beta chains from one sample in a study of Ad26.COV2.S vaccination and SARS-CoV-2 variants. The data were produced by immunoSEQ multiplex PCR, yet TCRdb's version contains in-frame clones alone and is incomplete. The sample records some 250,000 clones, 88% being singletons. The material sequenced was peripheral blood, taken in a trial of Ad26.COV2.S vaccine versus placebo. These receptors all stem from a person between 18 and 60 years old who received the Ad26.COV2.S COVID-19 vaccine or a placebo. The CDR3 runs from the conserved cysteine through the conserved F or W. A D gene is named only where the DNA matches it firmly. Only some rows state a clone size, as once, few, many or a class for expanded clones.

cdr3_aa: CASRAGGISTDTQYF; cdr3_nt: TGTGCCAGCAGGGCGGGGGGAATTAGCACAGATACGCAGTATTTT; clone_size: .; v_call: TRBV27; j_call: TRBJ2-3; d_call: TRBD2
cdr3_aa: CASTEPGQQYNEQFF; cdr3_nt: TGCGCCAGCACAGAACCGGGACAGCAATACAATGAGCAGTTCTTC; clone_size: .; v_call: TRBV5-1; j_call: TRBJ2-1; d_call: TRBD1
cdr3_aa: CASSSLLGGSGGPQETQYF; cdr3_nt: TGTGCCAGCAGTTCCCTCCTAGGGGGTAGCGGGGGCCCCCAAGAGACCCAGTACTTC; clone_size: .; v_call: TRBV6-2/TRBV6-3; j_call: TRBJ2-5; d_call: TRBD2
cdr3_aa: CASSLGGWDRSNQPQHF; cdr3_nt: TGTGCCAGCAGCTTAGGGGGTTGGGACAGGAGCAATCAGCCCCAGCATTTT; clone_size: few; v_call: TRBV7-2; j_call: TRBJ1-5; d_call: TRBD1
cdr3_aa: CASSSSRGRTNEKLFF; cdr3_nt: TGTGCCAGCAGTTCTTCCCGGGGACGCACTAATGAAAAACTGTTTTTT; clone_size: once; v_call: TRBV6-7; j_call: TRBJ1-4; d_call: .
cdr3_aa: CASSFTRDSGEQFF; cdr3_nt: TGTGCCAGCAGCTTTACCCGGGACTCCGGGGAGCAGTTCTTC; clone_size: .; v_call: TRBV7-3; j_call: TRBJ2-1; d_call: .
cdr3_aa: CASTPVGGSYNEQFF; cdr3_nt: TGTGCCAGCACCCCAGTCGGGGGCTCCTACAATGAGCAGTTCTTC; clone_size: .; v_call: TRBV6-5; j_call: TRBJ2-1; d_call: .
cdr3_aa: CAISEAPYEQYF; cdr3_nt: TGTGCCATCAGTGAGGCTCCCTACGAGCAGTACTTC; clone_size: few; v_call: TRBV10-3; j_call: TRBJ2-7; d_call: .
cdr3_aa: CASSFRDHAGGEQYF; cdr3_nt: TGTGCCAGCAGCTTCCGGGACCACGCGGGCGGCGAGCAGTACTTC; clone_size: .; v_call: TRBV7-2; j_call: TRBJ2-7; d_call: .
cdr3_aa: CASSKQAGGNQPQHF; cdr3_nt: TGTGCCAGCAGTAAACAGGCTGGAGGCAATCAGCCCCAGCATTTT; clone_size: once; v_call: TRBV9; j_call: TRBJ1-5; d_call: .
cdr3_aa: CASSHTGTLNQPQHF; cdr3_nt: TGTGCCAGCAGTCATACCGGGACCTTAAATCAGCCCCAGCATTTT; clone_size: .; v_call: TRBV6-5; j_call: TRBJ1-5; d_call: .
cdr3_aa: CSVEERETSGSFEQYF; cdr3_nt: TGCAGCGTTGAAGAAAGGGAGACTAGCGGGAGTTTCGAGCAGTACTTC; clone_size: .; v_call: TRBV29-1; j_call: TRBJ2-7; d_call: TRBD2
cdr3_aa: CASSPGISNTGELFF; cdr3_nt: TGTGCCAGCAGCCCAGGTATTTCGAACACCGGGGAGCTGTTTTTT; clone_size: .; v_call: TRBV28; j_call: TRBJ2-2; d_call: .
cdr3_aa: CAWSSWGGGEGNTIYF; cdr3_nt: TGTGCCTGGAGTAGCTGGGGCGGTGGCGAGGGAAACACCATATATTTT; clone_size: .; v_call: TRBV30; j_call: TRBJ1-3; d_call: .
cdr3_aa: CASSIGEEETQYF; cdr3_nt: TGTGCCAGCAGCATCGGAGAGGAGGAGACCCAGTACTTC; clone_size: .; v_call: TRBV11-2; j_call: TRBJ2-5; d_call: .
cdr3_aa: CASSFGGGPNEKLFF; cdr3_nt: TGTGCCAGCAGCTTCGGCGGGGGTCCTAATGAAAAACTGTTTTTT; clone_size: once; v_call: TRBV7-6; j_call: TRBJ1-4; d_call: .
cdr3_aa: CATSDPTGDGEKLFF; cdr3_nt: TGTGCCACCAGTGACCCTACAGGGGATGGTGAAAAACTGTTTTTT; clone_size: .; v_call: TRBV24-1; j_call: TRBJ1-4; d_call: TRBD1
cdr3_aa: CASSLVSGDTQYF; cdr3_nt: TGTGCCAGCAGCTTAGTTTCGGGTGATACGCAGTATTTT; clone_size: .; v_call: TRBV7-2; j_call: TRBJ2-3; d_call: .
cdr3_aa: CATGTDYNEQFF; cdr3_nt: TGTGCCACCGGGACAGACTACAATGAGCAGTTCTTC; clone_size: .; v_call: TRBV28; j_call: TRBJ2-1; d_call: TRBD1
cdr3_aa: CATSVRGEYEQYF; cdr3_nt: TGTGCCACCAGTGTTAGGGGGGAATACGAGCAGTACTTC; clone_size: .; v_call: TRBV24-1; j_call: TRBJ2-7; d_call: .
cdr3_aa: CASSYSRSQDGYTF; cdr3_nt: TGTGCCAGCAGTTACTCGAGGAGCCAGGATGGCTACACCTTC; clone_size: .; v_call: TRBV6-2/TRBV6-3; j_call: TRBJ1-2; d_call: .
cdr3_aa: CARSGPHEGKNIQYF; cdr3_nt: TGTGCAAGATCCGGGCCCCACGAGGGCAAAAACATTCAGTACTTC; clone_size: .; v_call: TRBV19; j_call: TRBJ2-4; d_call: .
cdr3_aa: CASSLVPGGNTEAFF; cdr3_nt: TGCGCCAGCAGCTTGGTCCCAGGGGGGAACACTGAAGCTTTCTTT; clone_size: once; v_call: TRBV5-1; j_call: TRBJ1-1; d_call: TRBD1
cdr3_aa: CASSIEARSSYEQYF; cdr3_nt: TGTGCCAGTAGTATAGAGGCCAGGAGCTCCTACGAGCAGTACTTC; clone_size: once; v_call: TRBV19; j_call: TRBJ2-7; d_call: .
cdr3_aa: CASSYSMGQYGYTF; cdr3_nt: TGTGCCAGCAGTTACTCGATGGGGCAGTATGGCTACACCTTC; clone_size: .; v_call: TRBV6-2/TRBV6-3; j_call: TRBJ1-2; d_call: .
cdr3_aa: CASSQGLAGDNEQFF; cdr3_nt: TGCGCCAGCAGCCAAGGGCTAGCGGGGGATAATGAGCAGTTCTTC; clone_size: many; v_call: TRBV4-3; j_call: TRBJ2-1; d_call: TRBD2
cdr3_aa: CASSQDGVLTDTQYF; cdr3_nt: TGTGCCAGCAGCCAAGACGGTGTTCTCACAGATACGCAGTATTTT; clone_size: .; v_call: TRBV4-2; j_call: TRBJ2-3; d_call: .
cdr3_aa: CASSPGTDTQYF; cdr3_nt: TGTGCCAGCAGTCCCGGCACAGATACGCAGTATTTT; clone_size: .; v_call: TRBV4-2; j_call: TRBJ2-3; d_call: .
cdr3_aa: CASSEGFRYSRFTDTQYF; cdr3_nt: TGCGCCAGCAGTGAGGGGTTCAGGTACAGCAGATTCACAGATACGCAGTATTTT; clone_size: .; v_call: TRBV10-1; j_call: TRBJ2-3; d_call: .
cdr3_aa: CASILPHASSYGYTF; cdr3_nt: TGTGCCAGCATCCTACCGCATGCGTCCTCTTATGGCTACACCTTC; clone_size: .; v_call: TRBV27; j_call: TRBJ1-2; d_call: .
cdr3_aa: CASSSGGYETQYF; cdr3_nt: TGTGCCAGCAGTTCCGGGGGGTATGAGACCCAGTACTTC; clone_size: .; v_call: TRBV7-9; j_call: TRBJ2-5; d_call: TRBD2
cdr3_aa: CASSPNTLNTEAFF; cdr3_nt: TGTGCCAGCTCACCGAACACCTTGAACACTGAAGCTTTCTTT; clone_size: .; v_call: TRBV18; j_call: TRBJ1-1; d_call: .
cdr3_aa: CASSLAGDYGYTF; cdr3_nt: TGTGCCAGCAGTCTGGCAGGCGATTATGGCTACACCTTC; clone_size: .; v_call: TRBV28; j_call: TRBJ1-2; d_call: .